This section outlines one T cell receptor (beta chain) sequence together with its context. The antigen is unknown. Germline CDR1 and CDR2: ENHRY and SYGVKD. Between the trimmed V and J ends, which lost 1 base and 8 bases, there was a span of 14 bases. The CDR3 has 15 residues. Researchers ran the PCR with 60 Vbeta and 13 Jbeta primers. Method: immunoSEQ multiplex PCR; TCRdb's copy keeps in-frame clones and lacks some. Of about 140,000 clones in the sample, 61% are singletons; the top ten hold about 1.8%. These data come from a study of cytomegalovirus exposure and HLA in healthy donors. Study overall: There were 300 to 400 genotyped donors. Of these, 75% to 90% fell in the genetic ancestry cluster associated with self-reported Caucasian donors. Notes on the study in general: Across all donors, roughly uniform sequencing depth was an assumption of the presence/absence analyses. No immune exposure information besides CMV serostatus was available. Among the CMV-associated chains, a few were confirmed in vitro as specific for CMV antigens.

Sequences were obtained from PBMCs. The sequence was obtained from a male donor in good health and CMV-seronegative. The rearrangement links TRBV10-3 to TRBJ1-4; a weak D match, TRBD1 (5 bases). The CDR3 loop is CAISELEGRREKLFF. In DNA, the CDR3 is TGTGCCATCAGTGAGTTAGAGGGGAGGAGGGAAAAACTGTTTTTT.